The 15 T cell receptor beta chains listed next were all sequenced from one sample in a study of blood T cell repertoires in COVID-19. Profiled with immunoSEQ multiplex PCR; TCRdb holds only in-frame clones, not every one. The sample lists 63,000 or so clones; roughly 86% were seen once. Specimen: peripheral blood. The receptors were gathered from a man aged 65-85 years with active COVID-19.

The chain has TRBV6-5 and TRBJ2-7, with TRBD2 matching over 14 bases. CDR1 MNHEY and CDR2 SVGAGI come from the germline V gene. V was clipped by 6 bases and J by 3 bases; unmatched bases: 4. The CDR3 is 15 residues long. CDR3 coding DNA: TGTGCCAGCAGCCCAGGACTAGCGGGAGGCTACGAGCAGTACTTC. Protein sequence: CASSPGLAGGYEQYF.

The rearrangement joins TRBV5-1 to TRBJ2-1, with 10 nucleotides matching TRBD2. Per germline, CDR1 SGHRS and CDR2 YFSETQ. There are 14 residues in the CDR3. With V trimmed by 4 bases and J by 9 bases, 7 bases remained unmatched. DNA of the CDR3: TGCGCCAGCAGCCCGGGACTAGCGATGGGTGAGCAGTTCTTC. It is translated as CASSPGLAMGEQFF. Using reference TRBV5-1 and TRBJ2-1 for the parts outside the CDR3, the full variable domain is KAGVTQTPRYLIKTRGQQVTLSCSPISGHRSVSWYQQTPGQGLQFLFEYFSETQRNKGNFPGRFSGRQFSNSRSEMNVSTLELGDSALYLCASSPGLAMGEQFFGPGTRLTVL.

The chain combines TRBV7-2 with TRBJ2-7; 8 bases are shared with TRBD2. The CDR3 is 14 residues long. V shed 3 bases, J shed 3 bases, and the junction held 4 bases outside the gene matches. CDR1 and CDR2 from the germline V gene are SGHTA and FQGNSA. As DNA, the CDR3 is TGTGCCAGCAGCTTCGGGGGGGGCGGCTACGAGCAGTACTTC. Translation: CASSFGGGGYEQYF.

The CDR3 nucleotides read TGTGCCAGCTCTCCAGGGCCAAGGCAGCCCCAGCATTTT. Its protein product is CASSPGPRQPQHF. The chain couples TRBV6-5 to TRBJ1-5; D might be TRBD1 (5 bases). Germline-derived CDR1 and CDR2 are MNHEY and SVGAGI. V was clipped by 8 bases and J by 7 bases, with 15 bases between them. The CDR3 loop spans 13 amino acids.

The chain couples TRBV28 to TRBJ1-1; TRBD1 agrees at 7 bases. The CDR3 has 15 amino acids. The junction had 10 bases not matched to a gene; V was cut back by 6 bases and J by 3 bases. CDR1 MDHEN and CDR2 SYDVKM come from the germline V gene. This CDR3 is CASSGTDFLYTEAFF. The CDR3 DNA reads TGTGCCAGCAGCGGGACAGACTTTTTATACACTGAAGCTTTCTTT.

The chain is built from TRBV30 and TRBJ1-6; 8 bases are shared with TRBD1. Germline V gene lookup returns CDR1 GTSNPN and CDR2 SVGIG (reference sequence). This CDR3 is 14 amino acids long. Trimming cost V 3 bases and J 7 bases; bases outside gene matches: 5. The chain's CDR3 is CAWRGTGLNSPLHF. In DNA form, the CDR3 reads TGTGCCTGGAGGGGGACAGGTTTAAATTCACCCCTCCACTTT. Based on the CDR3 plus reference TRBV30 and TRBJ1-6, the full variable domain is SQTIHQWPATLVQPVGSPLSLECTVEGTSNPNLYWYRQAAGRGLQLLFYSVGIGQISSEVPQNLSASRPQDRQFILSSKKLLLSDSGFYLCAWRGTGLNSPLHFGNGTRLTVT.

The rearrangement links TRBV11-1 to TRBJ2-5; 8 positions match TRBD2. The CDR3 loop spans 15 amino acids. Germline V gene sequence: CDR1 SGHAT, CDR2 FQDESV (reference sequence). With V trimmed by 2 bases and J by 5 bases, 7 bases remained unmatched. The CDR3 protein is CASSLFGGGWETQYF. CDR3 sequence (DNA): TGTGCCAGCAGCTTATTCGGCGGGGGGTGGGAGACCCAGTACTTC. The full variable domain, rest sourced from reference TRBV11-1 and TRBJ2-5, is EAEVAQSPRYKITEKSQAVAFWCDPISGHATLYWYRQILGQGPELLVQFQDESVVDDSQLPKDRFSAERLKGVDSTLKIQPAELGDSAMYLCASSLFGGGWETQYFGPGTRLLVL.

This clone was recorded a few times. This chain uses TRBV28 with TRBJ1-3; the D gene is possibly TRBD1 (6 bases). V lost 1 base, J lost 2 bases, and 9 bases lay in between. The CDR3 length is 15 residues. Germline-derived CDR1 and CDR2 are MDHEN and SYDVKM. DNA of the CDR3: TGTGCCAGCAGTTTATCGGACAGTGCTGGAAACACCATATATTTT. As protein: CASSLSDSAGNTIYF.

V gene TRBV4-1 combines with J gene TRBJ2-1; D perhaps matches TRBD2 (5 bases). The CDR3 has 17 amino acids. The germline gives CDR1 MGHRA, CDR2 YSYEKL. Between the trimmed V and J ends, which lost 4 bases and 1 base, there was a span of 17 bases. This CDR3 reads CASSPRGTLGSYNEQFF. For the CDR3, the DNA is TGCGCCAGCAGCCCCCGGGGAACCTTGGGGTCCTACAATGAGCAGTTCTTC.

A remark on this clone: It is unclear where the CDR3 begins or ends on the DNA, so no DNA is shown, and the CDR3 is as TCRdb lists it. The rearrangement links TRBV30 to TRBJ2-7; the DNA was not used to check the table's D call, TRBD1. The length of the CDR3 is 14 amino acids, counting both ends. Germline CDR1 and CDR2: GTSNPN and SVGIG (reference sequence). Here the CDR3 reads CAWSVGTGTPGEYF.

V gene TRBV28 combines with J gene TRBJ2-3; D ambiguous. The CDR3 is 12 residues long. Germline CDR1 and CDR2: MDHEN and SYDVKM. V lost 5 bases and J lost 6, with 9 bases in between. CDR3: CASSPPEDTQYF. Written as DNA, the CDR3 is TGTGCCAGCAGTCCTCCGGAGGATACGCAGTATTTT.

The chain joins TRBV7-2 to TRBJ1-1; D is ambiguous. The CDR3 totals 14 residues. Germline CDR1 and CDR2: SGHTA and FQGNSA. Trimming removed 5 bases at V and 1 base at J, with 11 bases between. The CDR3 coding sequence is TGTGCCAGCAGCCTTATGTCCTCGAACACTGAAGCTTTCTTT. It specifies CASSLMSSNTEAFF.

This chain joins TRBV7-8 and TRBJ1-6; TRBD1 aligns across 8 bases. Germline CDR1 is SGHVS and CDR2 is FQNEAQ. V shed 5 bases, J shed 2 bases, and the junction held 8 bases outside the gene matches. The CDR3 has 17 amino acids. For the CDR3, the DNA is TGTGCCAGCAGCCGGAGCACAGGGGGAGCCTATAATTCACCCCTCCACTTT. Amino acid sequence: CASSRSTGGAYNSPLHF.

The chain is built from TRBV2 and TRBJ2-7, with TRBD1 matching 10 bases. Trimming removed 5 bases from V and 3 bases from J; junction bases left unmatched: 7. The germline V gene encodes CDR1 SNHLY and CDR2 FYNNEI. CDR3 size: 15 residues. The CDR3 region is CASSRTGGTHYEQYF. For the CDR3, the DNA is TGTGCCAGCAGTCGGACAGGGGGGACCCACTACGAGCAGTACTTC.

In nucleotides, the CDR3 is TGCGCCAGCAGCCAAGCGATGGCAGGTAAAAATCAGCCCCAGCATTTT. Translated, it gives CASSQAMAGKNQPQHF. The rearrangement links TRBV4-1 to TRBJ1-5; D remains unclear. V was clipped by 1 base and J by 4 bases, with 14 bases between them. The germline V gene encodes CDR1 MGHRA and CDR2 YSYEKL. This CDR3 region has 16 residues.